The source of this TCR beta chain is a study of T cell changes during pregnancy in multiple sclerosis (dated by TCRdb to between 2018 and 2021). Background for the entire study: The study examined how the T cell repertoire changed over the course of pregnancy in women with multiple sclerosis.

Of note for this clone: What antigen it recognizes has not been identified. No much larger clone is present one base from it, and per-base qualities are unavailable.

Library preparation employed the immunoSEQ multiplex PCR assay. TCRdb took this table from immuneACCESS and kept in-frame rearrangements with V and J called. Such tables lack part of the clones; where checked against another copy, unresolved V genes explain under half of the gap, and the rest is unexplained. In all, the sample holds around 44,000 clones, and 85% to 95% of those were seen once. Jointly, the top ten make up 1.3% of the sample. CDR1 and CDR2 are read off the germline V gene as MDHEN and SYDVKM. The CDR3 sequence holds 18 residues, the cysteine and phenylalanine included. The retained sequence is limited to the CDR3, 54 bases, with the frame set at the first base. At the junction V is shortened by 6 bases and J by 0 bases; bases outside the gene matches: 12.

The sequence derives from a female donor with multiple sclerosis, enrolled in a pregnancy study. The sample consisted of peripheral blood. This chain joins TRBV28 to TRBJ2-3, with 10 bases matching TRBD2. The CDR3 is CASRPPRLAGSSTDTQYF. The nucleotide sequence reads TGTGCCAGCAGGCCTCCCCGACTAGCGGGTTCTAGCACAGATACGCAGTATTTT.